The 11 T cell receptor beta chains presented below share a single source sample, sequenced in a study of shared clonotypes between healthy human individuals. Clones were sequenced by immunoSEQ multiplex PCR, and TCRdb holds only the in-frame ones, with some missing. The data show 550,000 to 850,000 clones, around 74% seen once. The sequencing sample was made of memory CD4+ T cells sorted from blood. Specified subset: CD45RA-negative fraction. Receptor source: a woman younger than 45 in good health.

The rearrangement uses TRBV28 and TRBJ1-2; 8 nucleotides align to TRBD1. CDR3 size: 17 residues. CDR1 and CDR2 (germline): MDHEN, SYDVKM. V lost 7 bases to trimming and J lost 2 bases; unmatched junction nucleotides: 15. The CDR3 coding sequence is TGTGCCAGCATCTTCTCTACCGGACAGGGTGTAAACTATGGCTACACCTTC. It specifies CASIFSTGQGVNYGYTF.

The chain recombines TRBV2 with TRBJ2-5, with D possibly being TRBD1 (7 bases). There are 14 residues in the CDR3. Trimming shortened V by 4 bases and J by 5 bases, and 14 bases separated the two germline ends. Germline V lookup: CDR1 SNHLY, CDR2 FYNNEI. Written as DNA, the CDR3 is TGTGCCAGCAGTGGGAGGGGGCATAGGGAGACCCAGTACTTC. Protein product: CASSGRGHRETQYF. The full variable domain, rest sourced from reference TRBV2 and TRBJ2-5, is EPEVTQTPSHQVTQMGQEVILRCVPISNHLYFYWYRQILGQKVEFLVSFYNNEISEKSEIFDDQFSVERPDGSNFTLKIRSTKLEDSAMYFCASSGRGHRETQYFGPGTRLLVL.

The rearrangement joins TRBV7-6 to TRBJ1-1; D ambiguous. V lost 0 bases to trimming and J lost 6 bases, with 8 bases between them. From germline, CDR1 is SGHVS and CDR2 FNYEAQ. The CDR3 extends over 13 amino acids. The CDR3 DNA reads TGTGCCAGCAGCTTAGCGTTTGGGGCTGAAGCTTTCTTT. It is translated as CASSLAFGAEAFF. Full variable domain (outside the CDR3, taken from reference TRBV7-6 and TRBJ1-1): GAGVSQSPRYKVTKRGQDVALRCDPISGHVSLYWYRQALGQGPEFLTYFNYEAQQDKSGLPNDRFSAERPEGSISTLTIQRTEQRDSAMYRCASSLAFGAEAFFGQGTRLTVV.

The chain uses TRBV6-1 and TRBJ1-4, with D hard to call. This CDR3 spans 13 amino acids. V was trimmed by 3 bases and J by 3 bases, leaving 5 bases between them. The germline V gene has CDR1 MNHNS and CDR2 SASEGT. The CDR3 DNA follows: TGTGCCAGCAGTGAGATCGCTAATGAAAAACTGTTTTTT. Amino acid sequence: CASSEIANEKLFF.

The chain has TRBV7-2 and TRBJ2-7; weak D call: TRBD2 (5 bases). The V end was cut by 1 base, the J end by 8 bases, with 12 bases between. The CDR3 has 13 amino acids. The germline V gene has CDR1 SGHTA and CDR2 FQGNSA. The DNA for the CDR3 is TGTGCCAGCAGCTTAGAGGCTAGCCGTAAGCAGTACTTC. It codes for CASSLEASRKQYF.

This chain joins TRBV7-2 and TRBJ2-2; 7 bases map to TRBD2. Germline CDR1 reads SGHTA; CDR2 reads FQGNSA. CDR3 size: 15 residues. The V and J ends lost 7 bases and 6 bases, in that order; junction bases with no gene match: 11. The CDR3 sequence is CASTPRGTSAGELFF. DNA for the CDR3: TGTGCCAGCACCCCCCGAGGCACTAGCGCCGGGGAGCTGTTTTTT.

A note on this clone: With a far larger clone one base away, a read error is the likely cause. The identical CDR3 is also encoded by other nucleotide sequences in the sample. The chain joins TRBV7-2 to TRBJ2-7, with 7 nucleotides matching TRBD2. The CDR3 has 14 amino acids. CDR1 and CDR2 (germline): SGHTA, FQGNSA. V was pared by 3 bases and J by 0 bases, with 2 bases of the junction left unmatched. The DNA of the CDR3 is TGTGCCAGCAGCTTGCAGCGGGACTCCTACGAGCAGTACTTC. It is translated as CASSLQRDSYEQYF.

Here the CDR3 reads CATSRPWRGPSDEKLFF. The CDR3 bases are TGTGCCACCAGCAGGCCCTGGAGGGGCCCAAGTGATGAAAAACTGTTTTTT. The rearrangement uses TRBV15 and TRBJ1-4; D is possibly TRBD1 (5 bases). CDR1 LNHNV and CDR2 YYDKDF come from the germline V gene (reference sequence). V lost 3 bases to trimming and J lost 6 bases, with 20 bases between them. The CDR3 consists of 17 residues.

A word on this clone: Different DNA sequences within this sample yield the same CDR3. The gene calls are TRBV5-1 and TRBJ1-3, with D possibly matching TRBD1 (5 bases). V was trimmed by 5 bases and J by 1 base, leaving 10 bases between them. Per the germline V gene, CDR1 is SGHRS and CDR2 is YFSETQ. This CDR3 has 14 residues. Here the CDR3 reads CASSQGTSGNTIYF. CDR3 DNA sequence: TGCGCCAGCAGTCAGGGTACTTCTGGAAACACCATATATTTT. The whole variable domain, remainder taken from reference TRBV5-1 and TRBJ1-3, is KAGVTQTPRYLIKTRGQQVTLSCSPISGHRSVSWYQQTPGQGLQFLFEYFSETQRNKGNFPGRFSGRQFSNSRSEMNVSTLELGDSALYLCASSQGTSGNTIYFGEGSWLTVV.

The V gene is TRBV6-1, the J gene TRBJ2-7; D perhaps matches TRBD2 (6 bases). Trimming shortened V by 0 bases and J by 0 bases, and 9 bases separated the two germline ends. Germline-derived CDR1 and CDR2 are MNHNS and SASEGT. The CDR3 runs 15 residues. In DNA form, the CDR3 reads TGTGCCAGCAGTGAAGCCAACGGGAGCTCCTACGAGCAGTACTTC. Translated, it gives CASSEANGSSYEQYF.

The chain links TRBV6-6 to TRBJ2-3; D is tentatively TRBD1 or TRBD2 (6 bases each). CDR3 size: 14 residues. Germline V gene sequence: CDR1 MNHNY, CDR2 SVGAGI (reference sequence). V dropped 11 bases and J dropped 0 bases, with 15 bases sitting between them. CDR3 sequence: CASWGAGSTDTQYF. CDR3 in DNA: TGTGCCTCCTGGGGGGCGGGGAGCACAGATACGCAGTATTTT.